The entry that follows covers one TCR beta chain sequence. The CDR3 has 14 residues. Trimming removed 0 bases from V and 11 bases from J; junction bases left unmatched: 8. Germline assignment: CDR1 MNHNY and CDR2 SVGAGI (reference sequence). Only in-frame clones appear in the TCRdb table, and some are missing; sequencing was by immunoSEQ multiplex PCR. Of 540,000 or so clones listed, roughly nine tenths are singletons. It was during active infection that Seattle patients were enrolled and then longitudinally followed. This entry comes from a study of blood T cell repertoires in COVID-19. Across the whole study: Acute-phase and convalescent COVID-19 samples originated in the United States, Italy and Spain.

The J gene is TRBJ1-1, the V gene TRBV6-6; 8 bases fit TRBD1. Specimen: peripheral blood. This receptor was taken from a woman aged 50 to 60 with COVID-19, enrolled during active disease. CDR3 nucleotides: TGTGCCAGCAGTTACTCCCGGACAGGGAATATGGCTTTCTTT. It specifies CASSYSRTGNMAFF.